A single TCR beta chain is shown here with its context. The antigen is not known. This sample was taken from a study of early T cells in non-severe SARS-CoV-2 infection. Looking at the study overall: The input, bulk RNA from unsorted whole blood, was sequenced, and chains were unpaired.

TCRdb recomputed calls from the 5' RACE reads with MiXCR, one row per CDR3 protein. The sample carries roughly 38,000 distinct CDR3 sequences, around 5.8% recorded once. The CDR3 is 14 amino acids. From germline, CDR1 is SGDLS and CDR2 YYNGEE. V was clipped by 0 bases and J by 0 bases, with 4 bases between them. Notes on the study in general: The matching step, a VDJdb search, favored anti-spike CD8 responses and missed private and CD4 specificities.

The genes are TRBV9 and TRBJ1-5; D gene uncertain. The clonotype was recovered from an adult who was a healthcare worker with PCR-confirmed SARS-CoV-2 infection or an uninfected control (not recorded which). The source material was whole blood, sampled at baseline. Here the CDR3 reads CASSVADSNQPQHF. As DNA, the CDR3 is TGTGCCAGCAGCGTAGCAGATAGCAATCAGCCCCAGCATTTT.